The rows below give T cell receptor beta chains drawn from one sample of a study of T cell repertoires in cytomegalovirus infection. TCRdb ran MiXCR on the reads and lists one entry per CDR3 protein. The table has about 900,000 distinct CDR3 sequences, around 32% seen once. Which antigens these TCRs recognize remains unknown. The sequenced sample was cultured CD8+ T cells from PBMCs, obtained from culture after CMV antigen stimulation. All receptors derive from a human donor in good health (CMV status not recorded). Some clones in this sample may be carry-over from other donors' samples. The CDR3 runs from the conserved cysteine through the conserved F or W. The order of the fields is D gene, clone size, V gene, J gene, CDR3 protein, CDR3 DNA. D genes are given only for firm matches. A row's size may be missing; if present it is once, few, many or a size class.

D: .; size: .; V: TRBV4-1; J: TRBJ2-1; CDR3: CASSQDLIESRNEQFF; DNA: TGCGCCAGCAGCCAAGATCTGATCGAAAGTCGCAATGAGCAGTTCTTC
D: .; size: many; V: TRBV7-6; J: TRBJ2-7; CDR3: CASSLGILYEQYF; DNA: TGTGCCAGCAGCTTAGGGATTCTCTACGAGCAGTACTTC
D: TRBD1; size: many; V: TRBV12-3/TRBV12-4; J: TRBJ1-2; CDR3: CASSIDRVRGYTF; DNA: TGTGCCAGCAGTATCGACAGGGTCCGTGGCTACACCTTC
D: .; size: .; V: TRBV4-1; J: TRBJ1-2; CDR3: CASSQATSSGYTF; DNA: TGCGCCAGCAGCCAAGCGACTTCCAGTGGCTACACCTTC
D: .; size: few; V: TRBV4-1; J: TRBJ1-2; CDR3: CASSQVSSYGYTF; DNA: TGCGCCAGCAGCCAAGTGTCATCCTATGGCTACACCTTC
D: TRBD1; size: .; V: TRBV4-1; J: TRBJ2-1; CDR3: CASSPSTGINEQFF; DNA: TGCGCCAGCAGCCCGTCGACAGGGATCAATGAGCAGTTCTTC
D: TRBD1; size: .; V: TRBV2; J: TRBJ1-3; CDR3: CASRRPRDRDSGNTIYF; DNA: TGTGCCAGCAGACGCCCCCGGGACAGGGACTCTGGAAACACCATATATTTT
D: .; size: many; V: TRBV7-8; J: TRBJ2-1; CDR3: CASTKGADNEQFF; DNA: TGTGCCAGCACGAAAGGTGCGGACAATGAGCAGTTCTTC
D: .; size: many; V: TRBV6-6; J: TRBJ2-4; CDR3: CASSYSNVRGRIAKNIQYF; DNA: TGTGCCAGCAGTTACTCGAATGTTAGGGGACGAATAGCCAAAAACATTCAGTACTTC
D: .; size: few; V: TRBV6-5; J: TRBJ1-6; CDR3: CASSYGQSSYNSPLHF; DNA: TGTGCCAGCAGTTACGGCCAGAGCTCCTATAATTCACCCCTCCACTTT
D: .; size: .; V: TRBV4-1; J: TRBJ2-1; CDR3: CASSQDSAPYNEQFF; DNA: TGCGCCAGCAGCCAAGATAGCGCACCTTACAATGAGCAGTTCTTC